This passage covers 6 T cell receptor beta chains from one sample sequenced in a study of PD-1 blockade in classical Hodgkin lymphoma. Sequencing was performed with immunoSEQ multiplex PCR; in TCRdb, only in-frame clones are kept and a portion is missing. The sample has under 130,000 clones, roughly 87% seen once. Time point described: cycle 4 day 1 (C4D1), after 5 to 7 weeks of nivolumab. With no exception, relapse followed autologous stem cell transplantation in all patients, and brentuximab vedotin exposure varied. The material was peripheral blood mononuclear cells (PBMCs), obtained before the fourth cycle of nivolumab. The receptor source for this set is a human donor with classical Hodgkin lymphoma.

V and J are TRBV27 and TRBJ1-1; D uncertain. Trimming removed 6 bases at V and 6 bases at J, with 17 bases between. CDR3 length equals 14 residues. The V gene's germline CDR1 is MNHEY and CDR2 SMNVEV (reference sequence). The CDR3: CASRDGPVGAEAFF. CDR3 DNA: TGTGCCAGCAGAGATGGGCCGGTAGGCGCTGAAGCTTTCTTT.

CDR3 in amino acids: CASSLLGTWYQETQYF. The CDR3, as DNA: TGTGCCAGCAGCTTGTTGGGGACGTGGTACCAAGAGACCCAGTACTTC. The chain is built from TRBV4-2 and TRBJ2-5, with D perhaps given as TRBD1 or TRBD2 (5 bases each). CDR3 length equals 16 residues. The V end lost 5 bases, the J end lost 0 bases, and 16 bases lay between the germline ends. CDR1 and CDR2 from the germline V gene are LGHNA and YNFKEQ.

This chain connects TRBV6-1 to TRBJ1-2; 7 positions match TRBD1. Germline CDR1 MNHNS, CDR2 SASEGT. V lost 4 bases, J lost 4 bases, and 0 bases stayed unmatched. The CDR3 is made up of 12 amino acids. CDR3 sequence: CASSGDSYGYTF. In DNA, the CDR3 is TGTGCCAGCAGTGGGGACAGCTATGGCTACACCTTC.

The rearrangement uses TRBV30 and TRBJ2-1; D not certain. Germline V gene data show CDR1 as GTSNPN and CDR2 as SVGIG (reference sequence). The CDR3 has 14 residues. The germline V and J ends were trimmed by 6 bases and 6 bases, with 18 bases remaining between them. The CDR3 spells CACSKLRNINEQFF. The CDR3 nucleotides are TGTGCCTGCTCCAAGTTGCGGAACATCAATGAGCAGTTCTTC.

The chain recombines TRBV6-5 with TRBJ1-2; D uncertain. CDR1 and CDR2 (germline): MNHEY, SVGAGI. V lost 0 bases and J lost 5, with 13 bases in between. The CDR3 sequence is 15 residues long. This CDR3 is CASSYSKHPRYGYTF. In DNA form, the CDR3 reads TGTGCCAGCAGTTACTCGAAACATCCCCGATATGGCTACACCTTC.

V and J are TRBV6-6 and TRBJ1-4, with D hard to call. The CDR3 length is 13 residues. Germline V gene data show CDR1 as MNHNY and CDR2 as SVGAGI (reference sequence). Between the trimmed V and J ends, which lost 6 bases and 4 bases, there was a span of 9 bases. The CDR3 DNA reads TGTGCCAGCAGCAGTGGATATAATGAAAAACTGTTTTTT. Its translation is CASSSGYNEKLFF.